Listed below are T cell receptor beta chains from one sample, sequenced in a study of shared clonotypes between healthy human individuals. The method was immunoSEQ multiplex PCR; TCRdb's version includes in-frame clones alone and lacks a portion of them. The repertoire has approximately 710,000 clones, 90% of them found once; the top ten carry approximately 35%. Sequences were obtained from memory CD8+ T cells from PBMCs. The receptors here all came from a young man in good health. Some clones in this sample may be carry-over from other donors' samples. The CDR3 runs from the conserved cysteine through the conserved F or W. A D gene is named only where the DNA matches it firmly. Rows may omit the clone size; those that give it use once, few, many or a size class.

J gene,D gene,clone size,V gene,CDR3 DNA,CDR3 protein
TRBJ2-4,-,-,TRBV27,TGTGCCAGCAGTTTATCACCAGGGTCAGCCAAAAACATTCAGTACTTC,CASSLSPGSAKNIQYF
TRBJ2-2,TRBD2,-,TRBV25-1,TGTGCCAGCAGTGATGGAGTACTAGCGGGAACCGGGGAGCTGTTTTTT,CASSDGVLAGTGELFF
TRBJ2-7,-,-,TRBV7-9,TGTGCCAGCAGCATCGTCCCTAGCTCTGCCTACGAGCAGTACTTC,CASSIVPSSAYEQYF
TRBJ2-7,TRBD2,-,TRBV10-2,TGCGCCAGCAGTGATGGGGGGGACGAGCAGTACTTC,CASSDGGDEQYF
TRBJ2-7,TRBD2,once,TRBV5-4,TGTGCCAGCAGCCCCCGAGGGAGCGGGAGCCCGCCCTGGGAGCAGTACTTC,CASSPRGSGSPPWEQYF
TRBJ2-1,TRBD2,-,TRBV10-3,TGTGCCATCAGTGAGTCGCCACTAGCGGGTGGGGGGGATGAGCAGTTCTTC,CAISESPLAGGGDEQFF
TRBJ2-7,-,-,TRBV15,TGTGCCACCAGCAGAGATGGGGCGAGCCACTCCTACGAGCAGTACTTC,CATSRDGASHSYEQYF
TRBJ2-2,-,-,TRBV21-1,TGTGCCAGCAGCATAACGACTGGGAGGGGGAGGCCCGGGGAGCTGTTTTTT,CASSITTGRGRPGELFF
TRBJ2-7,-,-,TRBV2,TGTGCCAGCACCGACCGGGCCTACGAGCAGTACTTC,CASTDRAYEQYF
TRBJ1-1,TRBD1,-,TRBV19,TGTGCCAGTAGTGCAGGGACAGCGAACACTGAAGCTTTCTTT,CASSAGTANTEAFF
TRBJ1-1,-,-,TRBV4-1,TGCGCCAGCAGCCCAGTAGCCCGGGGGCAGAATGAAGCTTTCTTT,CASSPVARGQNEAFF
TRBJ2-5,TRBD2,-,TRBV9,TGTGCCAGCAGCGGACCGGGTAGCGGGGTTGAAGAGACCCAGTACTTC,CASSGPGSGVEETQYF
TRBJ1-4,-,-,TRBV11-2,TGTGCCAGCAGCTCAAGAGGGCACTGGGAATATGAAAAACTGTTTTTT,CASSSRGHWEYEKLFF
TRBJ1-2,-,-,TRBV2,TGTGCCAGCAGTGATTTCGGGGATTGGGGCCAGCTCTATGGCTACACCTTC,CASSDFGDWGQLYGYTF
TRBJ2-5,TRBD2,-,TRBV29-1,TGCAGCGTTGCTCTAGTGGCGCGACTAGCGGAGACCCAGTACTTC,CSVALVARLAETQYF
TRBJ2-3,-,once,TRBV13,TGTGCCAGCAGCTTAGAGGGACACCAACTAGATACGCAGTATTTT,CASSLEGHQLDTQYF
TRBJ1-3,TRBD1,few,TRBV30,TGTGCCTGGAGCACGGGACAGGGAGTCAACACCATATATTTT,CAWSTGQGVNTIYF
TRBJ2-5,TRBD1,-,TRBV7-9,TGTGCCAGCAGCTTACCGGTGACAGGGAGCGGAGTAAGTTCGGCCCAGTACTTC,CASSLPVTGSGVSSAQYF
TRBJ1-1,TRBD1,-,TRBV7-6,TGTGCCAGCAGCTTATACCGGGACAGTGAAGCTTTCTTT,CASSLYRDSEAFF
TRBJ1-5,-,-,TRBV28,TGTGCCAGCACGGCGGTTTCCGCAAATCAGCCCCAGCATTTT,CASTAVSANQPQHF
TRBJ1-2,TRBD1,-,TRBV5-6,TGTGCCAGCACCCCAGGGGGGGGTTTCGTTGGCTACACCTTC,CASTPGGGFVGYTF
TRBJ2-7,-,-,TRBV27,TGTGCCAGCAGTATCGAGCAGTACTTC,CASSIEQYF
TRBJ2-2,-,-,TRBV9,TGTGCCAGCAGCGAGCATTTTACCGGGGAGCTGTTTTTT,CASSEHFTGELFF
TRBJ2-7,TRBD2,-,TRBV27,TGTGCCAGCAGAGCAAGCGGGACCTACGAGCAGTACTTC,CASRASGTYEQYF
TRBJ2-3,-,-,TRBV27,TGTGCCAGCAGTTGGGGATTCCGAGATACGCAGTATTTT,CASSWGFRDTQYF
TRBJ2-3,TRBD1,-,TRBV5-1,TGCGCCAGCAGCGGAGGACAGGGTGCCACAGATACGCAGTATTTT,CASSGGQGATDTQYF
TRBJ2-1,TRBD1,-,TRBV28,TGTGCCAGCAGTCAGGACAGGCTTTCCTACAATGAGCAGTTCTTC,CASSQDRLSYNEQFF
TRBJ1-2,-,-,TRBV19,TGTGCCAGTAGTGAACCGGGACTCCTAAACTCTAACTATGGCTACACCTTC,CASSEPGLLNSNYGYTF
TRBJ2-3,TRBD1,-,TRBV27,TGTGCCAGCAGTTTTGGGACAGTCACAGATACGCAGTATTTT,CASSFGTVTDTQYF
TRBJ1-1,-,-,TRBV7-9,TGTGCCAGCAGCGCCAAAACGGCGGGGGGGATTGAAGCTTTCTTT,CASSAKTAGGIEAFF
TRBJ2-1,TRBD2,once,TRBV5-6,TGTGCCAGCAGCTTCTTTTCACTAGCGGGAGAGGCGACCTACAATGAGCAGTTCTTC,CASSFFSLAGEATYNEQFF
TRBJ2-3,TRBD2,-,TRBV6-5,TGTGCCAGTGGGGTGGGACTAGCCCCAGATACGCAGTATTTT,CASGVGLAPDTQYF
TRBJ2-1,-,-,TRBV28,TGTGCCAGCAGTCCCGAGGTGGATGAGCAGTTCTTC,CASSPEVDEQFF
TRBJ2-7,TRBD2,-,TRBV11-2,TGTGCCAGCAGCTTATTAGCGGGGGATTACGAGCAGTACTTC,CASSLLAGDYEQYF
TRBJ1-4,-,-,TRBV7-9,TGTGCCAGCAGCGTCCAGTCTCCGACTAATGAAAAACTGTTTTTT,CASSVQSPTNEKLFF
TRBJ2-7,TRBD1,-,TRBV9,TGTGCCAGCAGCGAGCGACAGGGGTTCGCCGAGCAGTACTTC,CASSERQGFAEQYF